Below are 23 T cell receptor beta chains sequenced from a single sample in a study of blood T cells in healthy people across ages (dated by TCRdb to 2014 to 2015). Preparation of the library involved 5' RACE. Sequencing relied on an Illumina HiSeq 2500. A second roughly 6 to 12 cycle PCR used a sample-barcoded 5' primer and a J-beta primer mix. TCRdb cleaned the public reads at Q25 with fastp, built clones with MiXCR and kept in-frame beta chains. Rows merge per CDR3 protein into single entries with the most common DNA and genes. The sample table lists some 1.5 million distinct CDR3 sequences, roughly 27% of them with a count of one. The ten largest make up about 7.7% of the sample. The specimen was blood. The receptors were gathered from a woman in her thirties in good health.

This rearrangement joins TRBV4-1 to TRBJ1-5; D is possibly TRBD1 (6 bases). Trimming removed 2 bases at V and 4 bases at J, with 15 bases between. The germline V gene encodes CDR1 MGHRA and CDR2 YSYEKL. This CDR3 contains 16 residues. CDR3 sequence (DNA): TGCGCCAGCAGCCAAAGACCTTGGACAGTTAATCAGCCCCAGCATTTT. Protein sequence: CASSQRPWTVNQPQHF.

The rearrangement uses TRBV10-3 and TRBJ2-1; perhaps D is TRBD1 or TRBD2 (6 bases each). There are 17 residues in the CDR3. Trimming stripped 8 bases from V and 1 base from J, with 21 bases between. The germline gives CDR1 ENHRY, CDR2 SYGVKD. DNA for the CDR3: TGTGCCATCTCCCGGGGGCCACAGGGATATTCCTACAATGAGCAGTTCTTC. Amino acid sequence: CAISRGPQGYSYNEQFF.

V and J are TRBV7-6 and TRBJ1-1; TRBD1 matches at 9 bases. The CDR3 sequence is 13 residues long. In germline, CDR1 is SGHVS, CDR2 FNYEAQ. The J segment lost 10 bases and the V segment lost 5 bases, leaving 8 bases of the junction unmatched. The CDR3 sequence: CASSGTGSGGAFF. As DNA, the CDR3 is TGTGCCAGCAGCGGGACAGGGTCCGGGGGAGCTTTCTTT.

The table lists this clonotype with a count of one. The CDR3 sequence: CASRSGGSAKNIQYF. CDR3 DNA: TGTGCCAGCAGAAGCGGGGGTTCGGCCAAAAACATTCAGTACTTC. The chain uses TRBV28 and TRBJ2-4, with 8 bases aligning to TRBD2. Per the germline V gene, CDR1 is MDHEN and CDR2 is SYDVKM. CDR3 length: 15 amino acids. After removal of 6 bases from V and 1 base from J, the junction contained 5 bases not matched to a gene.

V usage is TRBV7-2 and J usage is TRBJ2-5; the D is unclear. The CDR3 totals 14 residues. The V gene's germline CDR1 is SGHTA and CDR2 FQGNSA. The V end was cut by 5 bases, the J end by 2 bases, with 12 bases between. CDR3 residues: CASSIGRGQETQYF. For the CDR3, the DNA is TGTGCCAGCAGCATAGGTCGTGGGCAAGAGACCCAGTACTTC.

The chain employs TRBV12-3 or TRBV12-4 and TRBJ2-5; D unclear. The CDR3 consists of 14 residues. Trimming removed 3 bases from V and 5 bases from J, with 13 bases in between. DNA of the CDR3: TGTGCCAGCAGTTTTTTAGTTGTAGGGGAGACCCAGTACTTC. Amino acids: CASSFLVVGETQYF.

V is TRBV7-2 and J is TRBJ2-1, with 9 bases matching TRBD2. Losses at the gene ends were 2 bases for V and 7 bases for J; bases not matched to a gene: 9. Germline loops: CDR1 SGHTA, CDR2 FQGNSA. This CDR3 has 16 residues. The CDR3 loop reads CASSLLGAGGPNEQFF. CDR3 sequence (DNA): TGTGCCAGCAGCTTACTCGGGGCGGGAGGGCCTAATGAGCAGTTCTTC.

The sample holds one count of this clonotype. The rearrangement joins TRBV6-1 to TRBJ1-1, with D possibly matching TRBD1 (5 bases). This CDR3 region has 14 residues. CDR1 and CDR2 from the germline V gene are MNHNS and SASEGT. Trimming removed 8 bases at V and 0 bases at J, with 13 bases between. The CDR3 sequence is CASWRRGLNTEAFF. The CDR3 bases are TGTGCCAGCTGGAGAAGGGGATTGAACACTGAAGCTTTCTTT.

The chain has TRBV29-1 and TRBJ2-2; no reliable D call. Germline lookup yields CDR1 SQVTM and CDR2 ANQGSEA. The length of the CDR3 is 13 residues. Deletions cut 8 bases from V and 5 bases from J, with 15 bases between. DNA of the CDR3: TGCAGCCTAATCGGGCCGGAGACCGGGGAGCTGTTTTTT. It codes for CSLIGPETGELFF.

The chain has TRBV30 and TRBJ2-7, with TRBD2 as a possible D gene (6 bases). CDR3 length: 14 amino acids. Germline assignment: CDR1 GTSNPN and CDR2 SVGIG (reference sequence). With 2 bases removed from V and 0 bases from J, the gap between germline ends came to 11 bases. Here the CDR3 reads CAWSRAGPSYEQYF. The CDR3 coding sequence is TGTGCCTGGAGTCGAGCGGGCCCCTCCTACGAGCAGTACTTC.

The chain is built from TRBV5-1 and TRBJ2-7, with TRBD1 matching over 8 bases. The CDR3 covers 18 residues. Per the germline V gene, CDR1 is SGHRS and CDR2 is YFSETQ. After removal of 0 bases from V and 2 bases from J, the junction contained 13 bases not matched to a gene. This CDR3 reads CASSLGGGSGGNAYEQYF. The CDR3 nucleotides read TGCGCCAGCAGCTTGGGAGGAGGGTCAGGGGGCAATGCCTACGAGCAGTACTTC. The variable domain in full, completed from reference TRBV5-1 and TRBJ2-7, reads KAGVTQTPRYLIKTRGQQVTLSCSPISGHRSVSWYQQTPGQGLQFLFEYFSETQRNKGNFPGRFSGRQFSNSRSEMNVSTLELGDSALYLCASSLGGGSGGNAYEQYFGPGTRLTVT.

In this sample, this clonotype turned up a few times. J is TRBJ1-2 and V is TRBV2, with TRBD1 matching over 7 bases. Trimming took 6 bases from V and 6 from J; bases not matched to a gene: 7. The germline V gene encodes CDR1 SNHLY and CDR2 FYNNEI. There are 13 residues in the CDR3. The CDR3 region is CASRADRSHGYTF. The CDR3 DNA sequence: TGTGCCAGCAGGGCGGACAGGTCGCATGGCTACACCTTC.

This clonotype was found a few times. V gene TRBV10-3 combines with J gene TRBJ2-1, with D perhaps TRBD1 or TRBD2 (5 bases each). Germline V gene sequence: CDR1 ENHRY, CDR2 SYGVKD. The CDR3 runs to 13 residues. V was shortened by 4 bases and J by 8 bases, with 12 bases between the two germline ends. CDR3 in DNA: TGTGCCATCAGTGGAGTCCGGGGCCATGAGCAGTTCTTC. This encodes CAISGVRGHEQFF.

The rearrangement joins TRBV7-2 to TRBJ2-6; 7 nucleotides agree with TRBD1. CDR3 size: 19 residues. From germline, CDR1 is SGHTA and CDR2 FQGNSA. The junction had 13 bases not matched to a gene; V was cut back by 5 bases and J by 0 bases. CDR3 protein: CASSDADREVSSGANVLTF. The DNA of the CDR3 is TGTGCCAGCAGCGACGCCGACAGGGAAGTAAGCTCTGGGGCCAACGTCCTGACTTTC.

A few counts support this clonotype. The chain employs TRBV18 and TRBJ1-1; D is undetermined. The V gene's germline CDR1 is KGHSH and CDR2 LQKENI. Trimming removed 3 bases from V and 0 bases from J, with 8 bases in between. The CDR3 has 14 amino acids. CDR3 sequence: CASSPTRMNTEAFF. CDR3 coding DNA: TGTGCCAGCTCACCCACCCGGATGAACACTGAAGCTTTCTTT.

The chain combines TRBV9 with TRBJ2-2, with unresolved D. Trimming shortened V by 3 bases and J by 5 bases, and 14 bases separated the two germline ends. CDR3 length equals 15 residues. CDR1 and CDR2 (germline): SGDLS, YYNGEE. In DNA form, the CDR3 reads TGTGCCAGCAGCGCGGCCCCGGACGGGACCGGGGAGCTGTTTTTT. As protein: CASSAAPDGTGELFF.

The CDR3 DNA sequence: TGTGCCAGCAGTAAAAATGGCGTAGCGGGGGACCTCGCTAGCACAGATACGCAGTATTTT. Protein product: CASSKNGVAGDLASTDTQYF. The chain is built from TRBV12-3 or TRBV12-4 and TRBJ2-3; 9 bases agree with TRBD2. J gave up 0 bases and V 5 bases, and 18 bases lay outside the gene matches. The CDR3 consists of 20 residues.

This clonotype came up a few times. The rearrangement joins TRBV20-1 to TRBJ2-1, with unresolved D. CDR3 length: 13 amino acids. Germline loops: CDR1 DFQATT, CDR2 SNEGSKA (reference sequence). V was shortened by 5 bases and J by 7 bases, with 15 bases between the two germline ends. CDR3 amino acids: CSAPRPGWNEQFF. For the CDR3, the DNA is TGCAGTGCTCCACGGCCAGGATGGAATGAGCAGTTCTTC.

This clonotype was counted a few times. CDR3 nucleotides: TGCAGCGTGACTAGCGGATACGAGCAGTACTTC. As protein: CSVTSGYEQYF. The V gene is TRBV29-1, the J gene TRBJ2-7; 9 bases line up with TRBD2. With V trimmed by 6 bases and J by 4 bases, 1 base remained unmatched. There are 11 residues in the CDR3. Germline assignment: CDR1 SQVTM and CDR2 ANQGSEA.

This clonotype was seen only a few times. CDR3 sequence: CSVPGGAKNIQYF. The CDR3 coding sequence is TGCAGCGTTCCAGGGGGCGCAAAAAACATTCAGTACTTC. The chain carries TRBV29-1 and TRBJ2-4, with 8 bases fitting TRBD1. Germline CDR1 reads SQVTM; CDR2 reads ANQGSEA. J lost 4 bases, V lost 5 bases, and 4 bases had no gene match. The CDR3 sequence is 13 residues long.

This clonotype came up a few times. The gene calls are TRBV5-1 and TRBJ2-7; 7 bases are shared with TRBD1. Germline V gene sequence: CDR1 SGHRS, CDR2 YFSETQ. With V trimmed by 2 bases and J by 2 bases, 13 bases remained unmatched. The CDR3 runs to 17 residues. The CDR3 here is CASSFGVSGTVTYEQYF. In DNA, the CDR3 is TGCGCCAGCAGCTTCGGGGTCTCCGGGACAGTAACCTACGAGCAGTACTTC.

This clonotype was seen more than once but under ten times. This chain uses TRBV12-3 or TRBV12-4 with TRBJ2-7; no clear D. The germline V and J ends were trimmed by 1 base and 0 bases, with 13 bases remaining between them. CDR3 length equals 16 residues. The CDR3: CASSLGNRAGSYEQYF. As DNA, the CDR3 is TGTGCCAGCAGTTTAGGGAATCGGGCAGGCTCCTACGAGCAGTACTTC.

This clonotype was seen only a few times. The chain employs TRBV9 and TRBJ2-5, with TRBD2 matching over 7 bases. J was trimmed by 5 bases and V by 1 base; bases with no gene match: 14. CDR1 and CDR2 from the germline V gene are SGDLS and YYNGEE. The CDR3 totals 17 residues. The CDR3 sequence is CASSVIVFRTSDETQYF. CDR3 in DNA: TGTGCCAGCAGCGTAATCGTATTCCGGACTAGTGACGAGACCCAGTACTTC.